Included here is one T cell receptor beta chain sequence, with context. In its sample, this clone was seen once. Its specific antigen is unknown. Base qualities are not provided; no much larger clone lies one nucleotide away. The immunoSEQ Assay, a bias-controlled multiplex PCR, was used to amplify TCRbeta CDR3 regions from genomic DNA. As for how the authors treated the data: The number of nucleated cells in each sample was estimated from the amplification of reference gene primers within the assay. Sequence reads were collapsed and filtered to measure the absolute abundance of every unique TCRbeta CDR3 rearrangement. For each sample, productive Simpson clonality was calculated as the square root of Simpson's diversity index across productive rearrangements. TCRdb mirrors the immuneACCESS table, restricted to in-frame sequences. Some clones are absent from its copies; in checked studies, under half trace to an unresolved V gene, and the reason for the others is unknown. V and J calls plus clone size are reproduced from that table; the DNA served to infer D and trimming. This sample is represented by approximately 140,000 clones; 70% to 85% of them were singletons. The biggest ten clones account for about 17% of the sample.

The collaborating institutions used their own protocols to collect whole blood in K2EDTA tubes. Collaborator samples were shipped for TCRbeta analysis as frozen whole blood, isolated PBMCs, or DNA extracted from either sample type. These data originate in a study of blood T cell repertoires in COVID-19 (dated by TCRdb to the early 2020s). Concerning the study at large: The collaborator samples originated in the United States, Italy and Spain and spanned the acute and convalescent phases of COVID-19. The material from the prospective study consisted of cDNA or gDNA derived from T cells, B-cell-depleted T cells, or PBMCs. Subjects who had been exposed to COVID-19, were actively infected with it, or had recovered from it provided the deeply sampled blood TCRbeta repertoires that made up the dataset. A freely available public database, intended as a resource for researchers studying the immune response to SARS-CoV-2, is where the repertoires were released. The samples were drawn from two sources: the first 160 participants of the ongoing ImmuneRACE study, and 1,000 to 1,500 subjects contributed by 6 global collaborators. Nearly every sample came with metadata listing a de-identified subject ID, COVID-19 status, age in years and sex. Where available, HLA class I and class II types were obtained from metadata supplied by the sample provider rather than from assay-based typing.

General conclusions and limits of the study: Clinical and demographic metadata were provided uncurated, with the amount varying by source and participant.

The CDR3 holds 13 amino acids from the cysteine to the phenylalanine. The retained sequence is limited to the CDR3, 39 bases, with the frame set at the first base. CDR1 and CDR2 were assigned from the germline V gene as WSHSY and SAAADI. The junction shows trimming of 3 bases on V and 8 bases on J, plus 10 bases between the germline ends. The V and J segments used are TRBV10-2 and TRBJ1-4; too little of a D gene remains to name it. The origin of this receptor is a woman of 80 years or more with acute or convalescent COVID-19. Sequencing was carried out using peripheral blood. The DNA sequence is as follows: TGCGCCAGCAGTGAACGGGGTTCGGAAAAACTGTTTTTT. Its protein reads: CASSERGSEKLFF.